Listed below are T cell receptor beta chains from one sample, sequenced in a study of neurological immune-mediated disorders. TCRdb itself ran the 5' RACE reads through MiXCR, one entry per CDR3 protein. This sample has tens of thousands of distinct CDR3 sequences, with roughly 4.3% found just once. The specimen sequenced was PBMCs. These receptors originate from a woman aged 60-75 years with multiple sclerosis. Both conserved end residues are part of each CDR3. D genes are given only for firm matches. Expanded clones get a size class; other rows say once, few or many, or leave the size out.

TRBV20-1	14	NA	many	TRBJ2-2	TGCAGTGCTAATAGTGACGCCGGCGGTGGGGAGCTGTTTTTT	CSANSDAGGGELFF
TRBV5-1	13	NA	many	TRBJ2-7	TGCGCCAGCAGCTTGGCCCAGTGGGGCGAGCAGTACTTC	CASSLAQWGEQYF
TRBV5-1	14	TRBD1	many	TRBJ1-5	TGCGCCAGCAGCACCGGGACAGGGGGACAGCCCCAGCATTTT	CASSTGTGGQPQHF
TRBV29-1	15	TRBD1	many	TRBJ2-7	TGCAGCGTTGCCCGGACAGGGGGCTTCTCCTACGAGCAGTACTTC	CSVARTGGFSYEQYF
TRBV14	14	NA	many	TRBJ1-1	TGTGCCAGCAGCCAAGGTCGCTTGGGAACTGAAGCTTTCTTT	CASSQGRLGTEAFF
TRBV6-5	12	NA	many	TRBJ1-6	TGTGCCATTAGCTCCTATAATTCACCCCTCCACTTT	CAISSYNSPLHF
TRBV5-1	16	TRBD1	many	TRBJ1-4	TGCGCCAGCAGCTTGGTACCGGGACAGGCTAATGAAAAACTGTTTTTT	CASSLVPGQANEKLFF
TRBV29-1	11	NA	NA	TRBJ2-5	TGCAGCGTCTCAGGAGGGGAGACCCAGTACTTC	CSVSGGETQYF
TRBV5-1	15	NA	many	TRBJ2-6	TGCGCCAGCAGCTCACGGGAATCTGGGGCCAACGTCCTGACTTTC	CASSSRESGANVLTF
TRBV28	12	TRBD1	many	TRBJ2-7	TGTGCCAGCAGACCGACAGGGTACGAGCAGTACTTC	CASRPTGYEQYF
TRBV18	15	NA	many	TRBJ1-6	TGTGCCAGCTCACCGCGACAGGAGAATAATTCACCCCTCCACTTT	CASSPRQENNSPLHF
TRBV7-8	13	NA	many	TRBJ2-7	TGTGCCAGCAGCTTAAGACAGATCGCCGAGCAGTACTTC	CASSLRQIAEQYF
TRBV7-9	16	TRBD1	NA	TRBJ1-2	TGTGCCAGCAGCTTAGGCACAGGGGGATTTAACTATGGCTACACCTTC	CASSLGTGGFNYGYTF
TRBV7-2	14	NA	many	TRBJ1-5	TGTGCCAGCAGCTTTGGGGGATTCGATCAGCCCCAGCATTTT	CASSFGGFDQPQHF
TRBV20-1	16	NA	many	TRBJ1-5	TGCAGTGCTAGAGGGGGTCGGGGGTTTGGCAATCAGCCCCAGCATTTT	CSARGGRGFGNQPQHF
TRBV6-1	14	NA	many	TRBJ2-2	TGTGCCAGCAGTGGACAGGGGAGGGGCGGGGAGCTGTTTTTT	CASSGQGRGGELFF
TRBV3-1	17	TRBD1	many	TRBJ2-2	TGTGCCAGCAGCCAAGCGTCAACAGGGGTGGTCACCGGGGAGCTGTTTTTT	CASSQASTGVVTGELFF
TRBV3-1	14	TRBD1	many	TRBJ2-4	TGTGCCAGCAGCGGCACGGGACAGGGGGACATTCAGTACTTC	CASSGTGQGDIQYF
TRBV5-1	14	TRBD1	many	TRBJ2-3	TGCGCCAGCAGCCCGGACAGGGCGGGAGATACGCAGTATTTT	CASSPDRAGDTQYF
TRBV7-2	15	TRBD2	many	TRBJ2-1	TGTGCCAGCAGCTTAGGGGGGCGGGGGGCCAGACCCTTGGGTTTC	CASSLGGRGARPLGF
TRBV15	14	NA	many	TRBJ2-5	TGTGCCACCAGCAGAGATGGAGGATATGAGACCCAGTACTTC	CATSRDGGYETQYF
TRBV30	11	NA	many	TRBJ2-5	TGTGCCTGGACAGGGGGGGAGACCCAGTACTTC	CAWTGGETQYF
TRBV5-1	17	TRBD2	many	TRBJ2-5	TGCGCCAGCAGCTCGACCCATAGCGGGGGCCGACAAGAGACCCAGTACTTC	CASSSTHSGGRQETQYF
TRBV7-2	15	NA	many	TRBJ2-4	TGTGCCAGCAGCCCTCAGACAGGCGGAAAAAACATTCAGTACTTC	CASSPQTGGKNIQYF
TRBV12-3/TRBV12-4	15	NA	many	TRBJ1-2	TGTGCCAGCCACCCACACAGGAAATTAAACTATGGCTACACCTTC	CASHPHRKLNYGYTF
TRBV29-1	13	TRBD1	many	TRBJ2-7	TGCAGCGTGGAAACAGGGGCCTCCTACGAGCAGTACTTC	CSVETGASYEQYF
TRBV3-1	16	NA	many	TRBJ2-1	TGTGCCAGCGCCTCGAGGTGGCTTAGCTCCTACAATGAGCAGTTCTTC	CASASRWLSSYNEQFF
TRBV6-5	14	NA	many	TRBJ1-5	TGTGCCAGCAGTTACTCGTCAGGAAATCAGCCCCAGCATTTT	CASSYSSGNQPQHF
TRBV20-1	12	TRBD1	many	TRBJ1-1	TGCAGTGCACGGGACAGGGTGACTGAAGCTTTCTTT	CSARDRVTEAFF
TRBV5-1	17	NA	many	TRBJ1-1	TGCGCCAGCAGCTTGGTTTTTCCGGGAGCCAAGAACACTGAAGCTTTCTTT	CASSLVFPGAKNTEAFF
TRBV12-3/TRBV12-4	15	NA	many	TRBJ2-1	TGTGCCAGCAGCCCACGGACCAGCTCCTACAATGAGCAGTTCTTC	CASSPRTSSYNEQFF
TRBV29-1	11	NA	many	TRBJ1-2	TGCAGCGTTGAGGACAACTATGGCTACACCTTC	CSVEDNYGYTF
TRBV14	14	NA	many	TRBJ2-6	TGTGCCAGCAGCCTAGAACGAGGGGCCAACGTCCTGACTTTC	CASSLERGANVLTF
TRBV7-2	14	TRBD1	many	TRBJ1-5	TGTGCCAGCAGCCAGGGGGAAGTAGGTCAGCCCCAGCATTTT	CASSQGEVGQPQHF
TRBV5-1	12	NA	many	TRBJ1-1	TGCGCCAGCAGAGTGTTCAACACTGAAGCTTTCTTT	CASRVFNTEAFF
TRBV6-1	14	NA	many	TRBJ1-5	TGTGCCAGCACCGTGACAGGATTAAATCAGCCCCAGCATTTT	CASTVTGLNQPQHF
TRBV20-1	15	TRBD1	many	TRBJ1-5	TGCAGTGCGGATCCGGGACAGGGGGACCATCAGCCCCAGCATTTT	CSADPGQGDHQPQHF
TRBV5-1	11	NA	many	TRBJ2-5	TGCGCCAGCAGCTCCCAAGAGACCCAGTACTTC	CASSSQETQYF
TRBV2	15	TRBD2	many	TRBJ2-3	TGTGCCAGCAGTCCACTAGCGGGGGGGCGAGATACGCAGTATTTT	CASSPLAGGRDTQYF
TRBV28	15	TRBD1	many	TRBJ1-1	TGTGCCAGCAGCTCACAGGGGGATATGAACACTGAAGCTTTCTTT	CASSSQGDMNTEAFF
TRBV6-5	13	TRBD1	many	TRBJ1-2	TGTGCCAGCAGGACAGGGGGCGTCTATGGCTACACCTTC	CASRTGGVYGYTF
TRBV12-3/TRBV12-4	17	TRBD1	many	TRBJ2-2	TGTGCCAGCAGTTTAACCACAGGGGGAGTATCCACCGGGGAGCTGTTTTTT	CASSLTTGGVSTGELFF
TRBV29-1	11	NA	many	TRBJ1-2	TGCAGCGTTGAAACAGGCTATGGCTACACCTTC	CSVETGYGYTF
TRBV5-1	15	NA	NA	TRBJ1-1	TGCGCCAGCAGCTTGGTTTCAGTCACGAACACTGAAGCTTTCTTT	CASSLVSVTNTEAFF
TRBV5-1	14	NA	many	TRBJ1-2	TGCGCCAGCAGGCTAGACACCACATACTATGGCTACACCTTC	CASRLDTTYYGYTF
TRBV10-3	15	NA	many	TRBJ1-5	TGTGCCATCAGTTTGGACGGACAGATAAATCAGCCCCAGCATTTT	CAISLDGQINQPQHF
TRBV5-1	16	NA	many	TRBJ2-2	TGCGCCAGCAGCTTACTGCAGGGGGGGGAAACCGGGGAGCTGTTTTTT	CASSLLQGGETGELFF
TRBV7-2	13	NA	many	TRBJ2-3	TGTGCCAGCAGCCCCACAGGGACAGATACGCAGTATTTT	CASSPTGTDTQYF
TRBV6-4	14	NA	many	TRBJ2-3	TGTGCCAGCAGTGACGGGGGGGCCACAGATACGCAGTATTTT	CASSDGGATDTQYF
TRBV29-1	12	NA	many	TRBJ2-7	TGCAGCGTTGGACAGACGAACTACGAGCAGTACTTC	CSVGQTNYEQYF